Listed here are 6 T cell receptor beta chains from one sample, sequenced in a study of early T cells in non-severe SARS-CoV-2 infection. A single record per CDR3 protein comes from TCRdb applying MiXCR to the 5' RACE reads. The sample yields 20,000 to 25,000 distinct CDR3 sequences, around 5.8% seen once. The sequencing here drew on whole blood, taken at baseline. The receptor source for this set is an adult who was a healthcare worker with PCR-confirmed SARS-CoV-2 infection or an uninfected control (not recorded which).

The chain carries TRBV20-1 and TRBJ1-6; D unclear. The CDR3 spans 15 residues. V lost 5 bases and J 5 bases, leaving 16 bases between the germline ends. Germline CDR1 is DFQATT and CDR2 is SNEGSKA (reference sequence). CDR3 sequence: CSAGPPGSHNSPLHF. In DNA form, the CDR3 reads TGCAGTGCTGGACCCCCCGGTAGCCATAATTCACCCCTCCACTTT.

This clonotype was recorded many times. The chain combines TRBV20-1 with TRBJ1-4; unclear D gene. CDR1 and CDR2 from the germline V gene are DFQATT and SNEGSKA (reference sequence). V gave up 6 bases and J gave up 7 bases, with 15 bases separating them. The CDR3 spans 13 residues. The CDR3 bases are TGCAGTGCAAATGACCTCCGTAGTGAAAAACTGTTTTTT. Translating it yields CSANDLRSEKLFF.

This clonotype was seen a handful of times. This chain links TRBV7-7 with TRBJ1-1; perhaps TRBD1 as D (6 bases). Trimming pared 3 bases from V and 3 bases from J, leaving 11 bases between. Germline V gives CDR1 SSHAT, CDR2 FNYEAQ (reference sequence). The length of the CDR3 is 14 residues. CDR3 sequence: CASSFWDMDTEAFF. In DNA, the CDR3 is TGTGCCAGCAGCTTCTGGGACATGGACACTGAAGCTTTCTTT.

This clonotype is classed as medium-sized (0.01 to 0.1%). This CDR3 is CSVEPHGGARNTEAFF. The CDR3 nucleotides are TGCAGCGTTGAACCCCATGGAGGGGCGCGGAACACTGAAGCTTTCTTT. The V and J genes are TRBV29-1 and TRBJ1-1; the D gene is possibly TRBD1 (5 bases). Germline CDR1 SQVTM, CDR2 ANQGSEA. The CDR3 is made up of 16 amino acids. Between the trimmed V and J ends, which lost 2 bases and 1 base, there was a span of 17 bases.

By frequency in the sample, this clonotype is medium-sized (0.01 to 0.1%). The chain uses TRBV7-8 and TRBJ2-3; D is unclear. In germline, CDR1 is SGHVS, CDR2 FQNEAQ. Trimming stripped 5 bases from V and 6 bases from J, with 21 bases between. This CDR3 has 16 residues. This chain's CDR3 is CASSPLVGSTIDTQYF. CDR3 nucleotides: TGTGCCAGCAGCCCTCTAGTGGGTTCCACTATTGATACGCAGTATTTT.

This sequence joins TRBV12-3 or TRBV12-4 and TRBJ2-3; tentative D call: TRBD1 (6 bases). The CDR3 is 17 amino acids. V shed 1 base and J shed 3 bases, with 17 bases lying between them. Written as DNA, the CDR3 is TGTGCCAGCAGTTTAGGTGCAGGGGTGATAGGGACAGATACGCAGTATTTT. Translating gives CASSLGAGVIGTDTQYF.